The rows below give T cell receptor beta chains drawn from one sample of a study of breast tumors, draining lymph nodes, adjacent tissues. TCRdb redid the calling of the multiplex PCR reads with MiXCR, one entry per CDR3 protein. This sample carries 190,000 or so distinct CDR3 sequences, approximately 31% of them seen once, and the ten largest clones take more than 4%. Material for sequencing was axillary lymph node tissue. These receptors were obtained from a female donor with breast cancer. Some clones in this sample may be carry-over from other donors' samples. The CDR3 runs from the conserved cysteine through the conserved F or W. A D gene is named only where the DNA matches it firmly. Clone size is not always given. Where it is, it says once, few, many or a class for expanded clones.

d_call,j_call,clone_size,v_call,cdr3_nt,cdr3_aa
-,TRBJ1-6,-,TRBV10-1,TGCGCCAGCAGTGGCGAAGGGGTAGACCTCGAGACTAATTCACCCCTCCACTTT,CASSGEGVDLETNSPLHF
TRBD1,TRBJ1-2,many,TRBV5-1,TGCGCCAGCAGCTTAACAGGGGTGGCTGGCTACACCTTC,CASSLTGVAGYTF
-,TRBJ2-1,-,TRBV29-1,TGCAGCCTACCTCGGGTGCGGGAGCAGTTCTTC,CSLPRVREQFF
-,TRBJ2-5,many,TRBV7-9,TGTGCCAGCAGCTTAGGTGGGCAGGACGGGGAGACCCAGTACTTC,CASSLGGQDGETQYF
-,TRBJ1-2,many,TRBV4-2,TGTGCCAGCAGCCAAGAAGCTGGGGACTATGGCTACACCTTC,CASSQEAGDYGYTF
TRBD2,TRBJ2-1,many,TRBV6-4,TGTGCCAGCAGTGAGGGAGGGCCTTACAATGAGCAGTTCTTC,CASSEGGPYNEQFF
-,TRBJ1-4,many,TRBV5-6,TGTGCCAGCAGCTACTACTCCGGGACACCGAATGAAAAACTGTTTTTT,CASSYYSGTPNEKLFF
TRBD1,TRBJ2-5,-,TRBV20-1,TGCAGTCAAGGGGGGACAGGGGGCCGGAGGACCCAGTACTTC,CSQGGTGGRRTQYF
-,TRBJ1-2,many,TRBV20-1,TGCAGTGCTAGAGAGCTAGGGGGCTATGGCTACACCTTC,CSARELGGYGYTF
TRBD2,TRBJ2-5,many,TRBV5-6,TGTGCCAGCAGCTCTTTAGCGGGGGCACAAGAGACCCAGTACTTC,CASSSLAGAQETQYF
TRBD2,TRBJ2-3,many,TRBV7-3,TGTGCCAGCAGCTTACTGGCTAGCGGGAGTGGGGATACGCAGTATTTT,CASSLLASGSGDTQYF
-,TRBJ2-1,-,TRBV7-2,TGTGCCAGCAGCTTAGCAGCGGAGATCAATGAGCAGTCCTTC,CASSLAAEINEQSF
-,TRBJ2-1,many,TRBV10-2,TGCGCCAGCAGTGAGTCTCCGGGAAGGGGTGAGCAGTTCTTC,CASSESPGRGEQFF
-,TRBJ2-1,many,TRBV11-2,TGTGCCAGCAGCTTAGTTTTGTTGGTAGCTGACTCCTACAATGAGCAGTTCTTC,CASSLVLLVADSYNEQFF
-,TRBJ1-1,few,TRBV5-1,TGCGCCAGCAGCGACCCAGGGGAAGGGGATACTGAAGCTTTCTTT,CASSDPGEGDTEAFF
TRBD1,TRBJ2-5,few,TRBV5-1,TGCGCCAGCAGCCCTGGGGACAGCCAAGAGACCCAGTACTTC,CASSPGDSQETQYF
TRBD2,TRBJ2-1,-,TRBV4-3,TGCGCCAGCAGCCCCATGACTAGCGGGGGGGATGAGCAGTTCTTC,CASSPMTSGGDEQFF
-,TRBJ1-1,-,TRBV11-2,TGTGCCAGCAGCTCAACAAACAGGGCGGCTTTCTTT,CASSSTNRAAFF
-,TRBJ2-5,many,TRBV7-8,TGTGCCAGCAGCTTAGCCGGACGAGGGGAGACCCAGTACTTC,CASSLAGRGETQYF
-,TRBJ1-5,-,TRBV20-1,TGCAGTGCCCAGAGCGGTCTAGCGGGGAAGCCACAGCATTTT,CSAQSGLAGKPQHF
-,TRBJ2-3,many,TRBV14,TGTGCCAGCAGCCAAAGCCGTAGAACAGATACGCAGTATTTT,CASSQSRRTDTQYF
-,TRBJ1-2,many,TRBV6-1,TGTGCCAGCAGTGACCCGGGACGGTGGGATCTCTATGGCTACACCTTC,CASSDPGRWDLYGYTF
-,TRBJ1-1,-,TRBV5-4,TGTGCCAGCAGCTTAATACACACCTGGGAGGGGGGCACTGAAGCTTTCTTT,CASSLIHTWEGGTEAFF
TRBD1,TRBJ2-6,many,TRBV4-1,TGCGCCAGCAGCCGCTCTACAGGGGTCCTCTTCTCTGGGGCCAACGTCCTGACTTTC,CASSRSTGVLFSGANVLTF
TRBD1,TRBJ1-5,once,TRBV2,TGTGCCAGCAGGAGAACAGGGGGCAATCAGCCCCAGCATTTT,CASRRTGGNQPQHF
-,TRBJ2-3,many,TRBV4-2,TGTGCCAGCAGCCAAGCGGGACGGGTCACAGATACGCAGTATTTT,CASSQAGRVTDTQYF
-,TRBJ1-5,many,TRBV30,TGTGCCTGGAGCTTGGGGCTTAGCAATCAGCCCCAGCATTTT,CAWSLGLSNQPQHF
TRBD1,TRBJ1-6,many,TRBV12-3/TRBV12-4,TGTGCCAGCAGTTGGGGACAGCAAAATTCACCCCTCCACTTT,CASSWGQQNSPLHF